One TCR beta chain is described in this entry. This sample stems from a study of blood T cell repertoires in COVID-19. Study summary: From T cells, B-cell-depleted T cells, or PBMCs came the material, which was cDNA or gDNA.

V lost 6 bases and J lost 9; bases outside the gene matches: 6. Germline lookup yields CDR1 MNHEY and CDR2 SMNVEV (reference sequence). The CDR3 contains 12 residues. Sequencing used immunoSEQ multiplex PCR; TCRdb keeps in-frame clones, though not all of them. The table includes about 220,000 clones, roughly four fifths detected once. This sequence originates from a woman in her 70s with acute or convalescent COVID-19. The sample comprised peripheral blood. The chain is built from TRBV27 and TRBJ1-1; 8 positions match TRBD1. The CDR3: CASRPGQGKAFF. The CDR3 DNA follows: TGTGCCAGCAGACCAGGACAGGGTAAAGCTTTCTTT.